This T cell receptor (beta chain) was sequenced during a study of T cells after somatic rescue of genetic block. TCRdb keeps only in-frame clones here, not all; method: immunoSEQ multiplex PCR. The sample lists about 110,000 clones; 75% to 95% were seen once. Trimming took 2 bases from V and 8 from J; bases not matched to a gene: 8. Germline V CDR1 and CDR2: SGHTA, FQGTGA. The CDR3 runs to 15 residues. Sequencing input: peripheral blood mononuclear cells (PBMCs). V gene TRBV7-3 combines with J gene TRBJ2-1; 8 bases align to TRBD1. This TCR was recovered from a woman aged 18-29 years. CDR3 sequence (DNA): TGTGCCAGCAGCTTAGGGCAGGGGGCCTTCGATGAGCAGTTCTTC. Amino acids: CASSLGQGAFDEQFF.